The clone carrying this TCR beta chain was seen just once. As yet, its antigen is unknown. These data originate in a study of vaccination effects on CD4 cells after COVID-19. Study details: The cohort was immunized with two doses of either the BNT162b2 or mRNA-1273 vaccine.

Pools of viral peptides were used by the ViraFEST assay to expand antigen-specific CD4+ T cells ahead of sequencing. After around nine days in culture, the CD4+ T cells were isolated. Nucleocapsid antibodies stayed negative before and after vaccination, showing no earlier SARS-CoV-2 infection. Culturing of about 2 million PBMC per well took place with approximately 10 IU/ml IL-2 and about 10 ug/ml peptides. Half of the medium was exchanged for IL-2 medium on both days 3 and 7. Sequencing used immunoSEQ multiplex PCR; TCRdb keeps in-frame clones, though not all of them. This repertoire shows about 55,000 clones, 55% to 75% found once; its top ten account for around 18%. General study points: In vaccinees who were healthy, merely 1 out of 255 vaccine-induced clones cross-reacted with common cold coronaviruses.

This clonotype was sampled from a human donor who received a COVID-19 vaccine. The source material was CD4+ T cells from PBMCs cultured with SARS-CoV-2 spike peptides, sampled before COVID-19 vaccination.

CDR3 in amino acids: CASSPRTDSLTQYF. CDR3 bases: TGTGCCAGCAGCCCCCGGACGGACTCATTGACCCAGTACTTC. The chain employs TRBV4-2 and TRBJ2-5, with a tentative D call TRBD2 (5 bases). The CDR3 consists of 14 residues. V lost 4 bases and J lost 7, with 16 bases in between. Germline loops: CDR1 LGHNA, CDR2 YNFKEQ.